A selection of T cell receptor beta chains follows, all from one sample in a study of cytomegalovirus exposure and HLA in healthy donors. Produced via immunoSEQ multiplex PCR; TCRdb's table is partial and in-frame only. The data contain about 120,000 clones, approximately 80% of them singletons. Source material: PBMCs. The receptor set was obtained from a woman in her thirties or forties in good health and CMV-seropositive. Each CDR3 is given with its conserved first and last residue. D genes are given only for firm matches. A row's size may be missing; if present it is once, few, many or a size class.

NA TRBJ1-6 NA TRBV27 TGTGCCAGCAGCAGAACCGGGGAGAACCTCCACTTT CASSRTGENLHF
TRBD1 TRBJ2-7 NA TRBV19 TGTGCCAGTAGTAGTACCGGGACAGGGCTCCCCTACGAGCAGTACTTC CASSSTGTGLPYEQYF
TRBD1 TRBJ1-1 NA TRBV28 TGTGCCAGCAGCGACCCCGGGACAGGGTTGGCTTTCTTT CASSDPGTGLAFF
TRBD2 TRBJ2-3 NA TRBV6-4 TGTGCCAGCAGCCGGACTAGCGGTAGCGCAGATACGCAGTATTTT CASSRTSGSADTQYF
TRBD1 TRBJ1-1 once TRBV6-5 TGTGCCAGCAGTGGGGGGACAGTGAACACTGAAGCTTTCTTT CASSGGTVNTEAFF
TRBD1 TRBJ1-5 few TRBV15 TGTGCCACCAGCGAGGGGGGACAGGGTCAGCCCCAGCATTTT CATSEGGQGQPQHF
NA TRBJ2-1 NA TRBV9 TGTGCCAGCAGCCCTCACGCGGCCGATAATGAGCAGTTCTTC CASSPHAADNEQFF
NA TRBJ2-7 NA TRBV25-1 TGTGCCAGCCGCAACCAGGGCACCTACGAGCAGTACTTC CASRNQGTYEQYF
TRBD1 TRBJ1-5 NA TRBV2 TGTGCCACCACCGGGACAGGGGGCTCTCAACCCCAGCATTTT CATTGTGGSQPQHF
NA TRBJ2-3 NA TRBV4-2 TGTGCCAGCAGCCTCATCGGGGGAGCTTCAGATACGCAGTATTTT CASSLIGGASDTQYF
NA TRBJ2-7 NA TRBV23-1 TGCGCCAGCAGTCTGACGGGGAGCTCCTACGAGCAGTACTTC CASSLTGSSYEQYF
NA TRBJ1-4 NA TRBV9 TGTGCCAGCAGCCCGCAGTTGGGCCTTAATGAAAAACTGTTTTTT CASSPQLGLNEKLFF
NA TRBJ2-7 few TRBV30 TGTGCCTGGAGTGTAAATACTTACGAGCAGTACTTC CAWSVNTYEQYF
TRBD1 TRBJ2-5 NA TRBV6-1 TGTGCCAGCAGTGATCCGGGACAGGGGCAAGAGACCCAGTACTTC CASSDPGQGQETQYF
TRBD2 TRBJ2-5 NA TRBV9 TGTGCCAGCAGCTCCACCGCGGGGGGCCACGAGACCCAGTACTTC CASSSTAGGHETQYF
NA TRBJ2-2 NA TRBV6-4 TGTGCCAGCAGCTACGAGGGCTGGGCCGAGGAGCTGTTTTTT CASSYEGWAEELFF
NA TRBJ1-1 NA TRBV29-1 TGCAGCGTCCAGGGCCGGAACACTGAAGCTTTCTTT CSVQGRNTEAFF
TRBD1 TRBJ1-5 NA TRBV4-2 TGTGCCAGCAGTCGGACAGGGAATCAGCCCCAGCATTTT CASSRTGNQPQHF
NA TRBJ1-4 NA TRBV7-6 TGTGCCAGCAGCCCGACAGGTCCCCTATCCCAACTGTTTTTT CASSPTGPLSQLFF
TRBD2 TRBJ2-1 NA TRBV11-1 TGTGCCAGCAGCTTCGCCAGCGGGAGGGCCCTCAATGAGCAGTTCTTC CASSFASGRALNEQFF
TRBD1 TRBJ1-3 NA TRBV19 TGTGCCAGTAGTGCTGACAGGGGTGGAAACACCATATATTTT CASSADRGGNTIYF
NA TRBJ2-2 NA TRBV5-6 TGTGCCAGCAGCATCGGGGGACTTAACACCGGGGAGCTGTTTTTT CASSIGGLNTGELFF
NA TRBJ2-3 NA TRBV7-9 TGTGCCAGCAGCTTAGAGGTTCTGAGCGGAGATACGCAGTATTTT CASSLEVLSGDTQYF
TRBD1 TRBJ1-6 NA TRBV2 TGTGCCAGCGGGGACAGGGCAAATTCACCCCTCCACTTT CASGDRANSPLHF
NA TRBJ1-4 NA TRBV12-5 TGTGCTAGTGGTTTGGTAATCGGCGGGTCTAATGAAAAACTGTTTTTT CASGLVIGGSNEKLFF
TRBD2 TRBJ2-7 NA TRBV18 TGTGCCAGCTCACCACGGGGACTAGCGGGGATCTACGAGCAGTACTTC CASSPRGLAGIYEQYF
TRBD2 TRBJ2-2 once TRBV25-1 TGTGCCAGCATGGGGGGGTCCACCGGGGAGCTGTTTTTT CASMGGSTGELFF
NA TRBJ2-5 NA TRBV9 TGTGCCAGCAGCGTAGACGGAGTTTCCCAAGAGACCCAGTACTTC CASSVDGVSQETQYF
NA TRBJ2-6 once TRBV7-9 TGTGCCAGCAGCTTGACCTTTACCAGAGGCTCTGGGGCCAACGTCCTGACTTTC CASSLTFTRGSGANVLTF
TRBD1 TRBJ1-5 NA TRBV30 TGTGCCTGGAGCATTCCAGGGGGCGCCGGCAATCAGCCCCAGCATTTT CAWSIPGGAGNQPQHF
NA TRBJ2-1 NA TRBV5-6 TGTGCCAGCAGCTTCCTCGGGGTTTCCTACAATGAGCAGTTCTTC CASSFLGVSYNEQFF
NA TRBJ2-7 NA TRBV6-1 TGTGCCAGCATCTATCACACAGGGAAAGGGGAGCAGTACTTC CASIYHTGKGEQYF
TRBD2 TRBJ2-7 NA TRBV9 TGTGCCAGCAGCGCCACCGGACTAGCGGGAGGCTACGAGCAGTACTTC CASSATGLAGGYEQYF
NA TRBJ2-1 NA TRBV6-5 TGTGCCAGCAGGCCCGGGACTGTGACCTACAATGAGCAGTTCTTC CASRPGTVTYNEQFF
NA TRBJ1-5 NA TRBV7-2 TGTGCCAGCAGCTCCGGGACAAGAAGTCAGCCCCAGCATTTT CASSSGTRSQPQHF
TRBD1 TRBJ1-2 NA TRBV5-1 TGCGCCAGCAGCTTGGACAGGGGCGGCTATGGCTACACCTTC CASSLDRGGYGYTF
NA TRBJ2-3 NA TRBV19 TGTGCCAGTAGTCCAGGGCTCACAGATACGCAGTATTTT CASSPGLTDTQYF
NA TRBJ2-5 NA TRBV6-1 TGTGCCAGCACCTCCAGGGGTGTGAAAGAGACCCAGTACTTC CASTSRGVKETQYF
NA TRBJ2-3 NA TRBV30 TGTGCCTACCCCAGTCGAGGCTACACAGATACGCAGTATTTT CAYPSRGYTDTQYF
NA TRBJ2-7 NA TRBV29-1 TGCAGTGTCTCAGAGGGTGTCGATTCCTACGAGCAGTACTTC CSVSEGVDSYEQYF